The source of this TCR beta chain is a study of T cell responses to AZD1222 COVID-19 vaccine. Germline values: CDR1 ENHRY, CDR2 SYGVKD. V was clipped by 11 bases and J by 4 bases, with 29 bases between them. The CDR3 consists of 17 residues. Here immunoSEQ multiplex PCR was the method, and the copy in TCRdb shows in-frame clones only, minus some. The data hold roughly 84,000 clones, with around 85% observed a single time. The V and J genes are TRBV10-3 and TRBJ1-2; possibly TRBD1 for D (5 bases). The specimen comprised peripheral blood, sampled 28 days after the second AZD1222 dose. This clonotype was obtained from an adult who received the AZD1222 COVID-19 vaccine. CDR3 sequence reads: CAYEGPGPRVLAYGYTF. The CDR3 DNA reads TGTGCCTACGAGGGACCGGGACCTCGCGTGTTGGCCTATGGCTACACCTTC.